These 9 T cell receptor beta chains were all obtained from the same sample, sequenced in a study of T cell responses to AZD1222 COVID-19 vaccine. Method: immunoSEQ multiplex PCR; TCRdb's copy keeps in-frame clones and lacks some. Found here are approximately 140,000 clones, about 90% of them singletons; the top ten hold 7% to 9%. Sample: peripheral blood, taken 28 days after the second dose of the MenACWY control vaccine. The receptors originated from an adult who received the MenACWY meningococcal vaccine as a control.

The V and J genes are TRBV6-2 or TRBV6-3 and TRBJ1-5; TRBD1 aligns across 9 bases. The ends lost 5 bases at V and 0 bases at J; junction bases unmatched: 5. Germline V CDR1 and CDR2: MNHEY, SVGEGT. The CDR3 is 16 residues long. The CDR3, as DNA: TGTGCCAGCAGTACGGGGACAGGGCTTAGCAATCAGCCCCAGCATTTT. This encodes CASSTGTGLSNQPQHF.

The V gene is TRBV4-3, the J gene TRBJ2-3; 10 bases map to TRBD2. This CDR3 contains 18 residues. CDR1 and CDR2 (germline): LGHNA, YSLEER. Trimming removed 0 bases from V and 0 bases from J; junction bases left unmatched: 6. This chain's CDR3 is CASSQDSLAGLSTDTQYF. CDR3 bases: TGCGCCAGCAGCCAAGATTCACTAGCGGGACTCAGCACAGATACGCAGTATTTT.

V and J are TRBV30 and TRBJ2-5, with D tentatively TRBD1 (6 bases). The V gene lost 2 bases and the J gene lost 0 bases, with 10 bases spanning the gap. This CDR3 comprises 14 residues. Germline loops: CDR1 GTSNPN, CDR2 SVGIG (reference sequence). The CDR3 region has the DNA TGTGCCTGGAGTCTCTCAGGGGACCAAGAGACCCAGTACTTC. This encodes CAWSLSGDQETQYF.

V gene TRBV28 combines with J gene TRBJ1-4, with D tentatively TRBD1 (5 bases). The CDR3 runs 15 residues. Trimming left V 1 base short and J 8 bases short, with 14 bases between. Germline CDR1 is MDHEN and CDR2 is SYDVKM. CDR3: CASSLSGQGEEKLFF. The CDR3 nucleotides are TGTGCCAGCAGTTTATCCGGACAAGGGGAGGAAAAACTGTTTTTT.

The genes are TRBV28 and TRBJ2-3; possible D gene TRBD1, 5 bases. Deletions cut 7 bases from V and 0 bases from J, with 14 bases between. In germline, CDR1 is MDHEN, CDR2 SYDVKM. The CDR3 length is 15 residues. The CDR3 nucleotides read TGTGCCAGCATCCCAACGAGACAGAGCACAGATACGCAGTATTTT. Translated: CASIPTRQSTDTQYF.

CDR3 amino acids: CASSLFETSSYEQYF. The CDR3 coding sequence is TGTGCCAGCAGCTTATTCGAGACTAGCAGCTACGAGCAGTACTTC. The chain is built from TRBV7-9 and TRBJ2-7; 7 bases match TRBD2. The CDR3 covers 15 residues. Germline trimming cut 2 bases from V and 3 bases from J; bases unmatched to any gene: 7. Germline-derived CDR1 and CDR2 are SEHNR and FQNEAQ (reference sequence).

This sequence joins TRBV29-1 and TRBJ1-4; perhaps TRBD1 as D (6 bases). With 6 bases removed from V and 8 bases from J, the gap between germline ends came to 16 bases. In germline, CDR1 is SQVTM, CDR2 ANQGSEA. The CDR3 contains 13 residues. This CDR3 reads CSVQAGGGEKLFF. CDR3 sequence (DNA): TGCAGCGTCCAAGCGGGGGGCGGCGAAAAACTGTTTTTT.

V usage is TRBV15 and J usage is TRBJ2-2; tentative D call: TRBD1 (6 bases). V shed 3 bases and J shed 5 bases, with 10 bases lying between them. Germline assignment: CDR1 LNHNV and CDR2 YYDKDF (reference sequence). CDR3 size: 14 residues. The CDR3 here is CATSRIRGTGELFF. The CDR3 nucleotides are TGTGCCACCAGCAGGATTAGGGGGACCGGGGAGCTGTTTTTT.

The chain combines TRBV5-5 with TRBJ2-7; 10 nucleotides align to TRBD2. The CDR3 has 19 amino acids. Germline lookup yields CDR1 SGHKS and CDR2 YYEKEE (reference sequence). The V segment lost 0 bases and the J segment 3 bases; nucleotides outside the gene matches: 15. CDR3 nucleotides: TGTGCCAGCAGCTTGGCAGGGTGGAAGCGGGAGGGACTAGGCTACGAGCAGTACTTC. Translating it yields CASSLAGWKREGLGYEQYF. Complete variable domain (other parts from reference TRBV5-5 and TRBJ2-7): DAGVTQSPTHLIKTRGQQVTLRCSPISGHKSVSWYQQVLGQGPQFIFQYYEKEERGRGNFPDRFSARQFPNYSSELNVNALLLGDSALYLCASSLAGWKREGLGYEQYFGPGTRLTVT.